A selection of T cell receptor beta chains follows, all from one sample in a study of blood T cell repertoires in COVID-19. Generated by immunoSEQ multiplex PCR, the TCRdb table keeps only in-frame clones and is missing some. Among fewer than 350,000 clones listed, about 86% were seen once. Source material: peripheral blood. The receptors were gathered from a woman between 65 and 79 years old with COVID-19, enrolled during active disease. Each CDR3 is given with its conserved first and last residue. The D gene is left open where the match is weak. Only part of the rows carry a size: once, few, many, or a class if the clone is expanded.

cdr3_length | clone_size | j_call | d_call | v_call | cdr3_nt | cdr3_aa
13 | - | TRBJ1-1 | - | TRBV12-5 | TGTGCTAGTGGTTTTGGGGTCGGGAGTGAAGCTTTCTTT | CASGFGVGSEAFF
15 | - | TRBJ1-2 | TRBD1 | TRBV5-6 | TGTGCCAGCAGCAATTATCGGGACAGGGTCTATGGCTACACCTTC | CASSNYRDRVYGYTF
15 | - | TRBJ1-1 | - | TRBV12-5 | TGTGCTAGTGGTTTGGTCTCGGGGGTTAACACTGAAGCTTTCTTT | CASGLVSGVNTEAFF
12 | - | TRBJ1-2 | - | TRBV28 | TGTGCCAGCAGCTCCCAGGGGTTTGGCTACACCTTC | CASSSQGFGYTF
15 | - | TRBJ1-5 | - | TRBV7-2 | TGTGCCAGCAGTTTTATTGCAGAGGCCAATCAGCCCCAGCATTTT | CASSFIAEANQPQHF
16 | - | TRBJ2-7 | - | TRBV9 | TGTGCCAGCAGCCCGGCGGGGGGGACAGGGGAGTACGAGCAGTACTTC | CASSPAGGTGEYEQYF
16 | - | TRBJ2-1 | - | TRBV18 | TGTGCCAGCTCACCACTCCAGCGGGACACCTACAATGAGCAGTTCTTC | CASSPLQRDTYNEQFF
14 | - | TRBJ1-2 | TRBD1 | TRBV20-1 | TGCAGTGCTAGTACAGGACAGGGGACAGGAGGCTACACCTTC | CSASTGQGTGGYTF
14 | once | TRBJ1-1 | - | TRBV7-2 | TGTGCCAGCACCCTCAGGGTTGATTACACTGAAGCTTTCTTT | CASTLRVDYTEAFF
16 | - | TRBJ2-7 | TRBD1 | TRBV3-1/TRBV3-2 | TGTGCCAGCAGCCAAGATGCGAGACAGGGGGCTTACGAGCAGTACTTC | CASSQDARQGAYEQYF
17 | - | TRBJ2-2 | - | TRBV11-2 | TGTGCCAGCAGCGCCAGCACCGGGGAGTGGCACACCGGGGAGCTGTTTTTT | CASSASTGEWHTGELFF
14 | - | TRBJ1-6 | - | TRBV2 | TGTGCCAGCAGTAGTCTTCCGGGAAATTCACCCCTCCACTTT | CASSSLPGNSPLHF
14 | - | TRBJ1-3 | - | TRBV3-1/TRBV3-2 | TGTGCCAACCCCCCGCCAGGGGTTGGAAACACCATATATTTT | CANPPPGVGNTIYF
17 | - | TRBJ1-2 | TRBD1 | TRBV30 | TGTGCCTGGAGTCCGCTTGGGACAGGGGGATTTTTGGATGGCTACACCTTC | CAWSPLGTGGFLDGYTF
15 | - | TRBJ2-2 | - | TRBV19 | TGTGCCAGTAGTATAGTTGGCGGGGCGACCGGGGAGCTGTTTTTT | CASSIVGGATGELFF
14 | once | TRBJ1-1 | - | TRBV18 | TGTGCCAGCTCACCATCCGGAGGAAGCACTGAAGCTTTCTTT | CASSPSGGSTEAFF
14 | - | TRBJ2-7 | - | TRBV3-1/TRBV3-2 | TGTGCCAGCAGCCAAGGCCCAGGGTCTTACGAGCAGTACTTC | CASSQGPGSYEQYF
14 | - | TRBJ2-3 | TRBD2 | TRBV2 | TGTGCCAGCAGCGGAGGTAGCGGGTCCGATACGCAGTATTTT | CASSGGSGSDTQYF
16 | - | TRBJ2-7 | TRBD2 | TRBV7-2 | TGTGCCAGCAGCTTACTAGCGGGGGTCCGTTCCTACGAGCAGTACTTC | CASSLLAGVRSYEQYF
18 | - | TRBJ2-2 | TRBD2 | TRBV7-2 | TGTGCCAGCAGCTTAAAGGAAGGGACTAGCGGGGTATCCGGGGAGCTGTTTTTT | CASSLKEGTSGVSGELFF
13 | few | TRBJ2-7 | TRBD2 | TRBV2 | TGTGCCAGCAGTAGCGGGAGCTCCTACGAGCAGTACTTC | CASSSGSSYEQYF
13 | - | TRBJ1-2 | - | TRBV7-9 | TGTGCCAGCAGCCCGGACACTACCTATGGCTACACCTTC | CASSPDTTYGYTF
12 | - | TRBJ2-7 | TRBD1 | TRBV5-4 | TGTGCCAGCAGCTTAACAGGGGGCGAGCAGTACTTC | CASSLTGGEQYF
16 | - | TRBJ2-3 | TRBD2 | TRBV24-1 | TGTGCCACCAGTGATAATAGCGGGGGGGCCAGGGATACGCAGTATTTT | CATSDNSGGARDTQYF